The following is a TCR beta chain sequence with its context. Its antigen remains unknown. This record belongs to a study of vaccination and CD4 T cells after COVID-19. Across the study: Collection of post-COVID samples occurred a median approximately 97 days after diagnosis, spanning a range of 35 to 161.

With 1 base clipped from V and 3 bases from J, the junction kept 3 bases outside the gene matches. Germline CDR1 and CDR2: SGHAT and FQNNGV. The CDR3 runs to 15 residues. Treatment given: approximately nine-day PBMC culture with coronavirus spike peptide pools or control peptides (ViraFEST assay). Negative selection separated CD4+ T cells from 10-day cultures. Oncomine TCR Beta short-read sequencing was applied to DNA from cultured CD4+ T cells. TCRdb re-derived calls from the PCR reads in MiXCR, one entry per CDR3 protein. The table records about 3,700 distinct CDR3 sequences, 20% to 25% of them present only once.

This chain links TRBV11-2 with TRBJ2-1, with TRBD2 matching 7 bases. The receptor was isolated from a human donor who had recovered from COVID-19. The source material was CD4+ T cells from blood, cultured in vitro. This chain's CDR3 is CASSLAWGGYNEQFF. CDR3 sequence (DNA): TGTGCCAGCAGCTTAGCATGGGGGGGCTACAATGAGCAGTTCTTC.